This TCR beta chain came from a study of CD8 T cells in ankylosing spondylitis. Overall study results and limits: In peripheral blood, disease-linked CD8+ clones occurred at relatively low frequencies. Reportedly, significant enrichment of disease-linked clones occurred in matched ankylosing spondylitis synovial fluid.

MiXCR, run by TCRdb on the 5' RACE reads, gives a single entry per CDR3 protein. There are some 270,000 distinct CDR3 sequences in the sample; 32% occur only once, and about 4% lies in the top ten. A remark on this clonotype: What it binds is not known.

The CDR3 has 16 amino acids. The V gene's germline CDR1 is SGHNT and CDR2 YENEEA. V lost 0 bases and J lost 3, with 12 bases in between. This rearrangement joins TRBV11-3 to TRBJ2-1; weak D call: TRBD1 (6 bases). Input material: blood, either unsorted or a sorted T cell fraction (not recorded which). The sequence derives from a male donor with ankylosing spondylitis or in good health (not recorded which). CDR3 in DNA: TGTGCCAGCAGCTTAGACGGCCAGGGGTTCTACAATGAGCAGTTCTTC. Translating it yields CASSLDGQGFYNEQFF.